The clone carrying this TCR beta chain was counted only a few times. Treatment in this sample: oral pan-JAK inhibitor, 5-10 mg twice daily. These data belong to a study of CD8+ T cells in alopecia areata. With 5 bases removed from V and 0 bases from J, the gap between germline ends came to 10 bases. CDR1 and CDR2 from the germline V gene are SGHAT and FQNNGV. This CDR3 spans 15 amino acids. It was cDNA, reverse transcribed from extracted RNA, that served as the sequencing template. Measured with immunoSEQ multiplex PCR; TCRdb has only the in-frame clones, and not every one. The sample contains 200,000 or so clones, around 43% of which appear only once.

Here the sequenced sample was CD4+ T cells sorted from blood, taken at approximately week 39, from a patient treated with tofacitinib. The receptor comes from a human donor with alopecia areata. The rearrangement links TRBV11-2 to TRBJ2-2; no firm D call. The CDR3 spells CASSLIAANTGELFF. The CDR3 region has the DNA TGTGCCAGCAGCCTAATCGCGGCGAACACCGGGGAGCTGTTTTTT.